This record covers a single T cell receptor (beta chain). The antigen it binds to is not known. The record has no base qualities; no much larger clone is one base away. Libraries were prepared through the immunoSEQ multiplex PCR assay. Sourced from immuneACCESS, this table was stored by TCRdb with only in-frame sequences that have V and J called. A share of the clones is absent; for the studies checked, an unresolved V gene accounts for under half, and the remainder has no known explanation. The sample table lists 75,000 to 100,000 clones, about 89% of them with a count of one. The ten top clones hold approximately 0.27% of the sample. The germline V gene provides CDR1 SGHDT and CDR2 YYEEEE. Trimming leaves V shorter by 1 base and J shorter by 8 bases, with the junction holding 17 bases beyond the gene matches. The CDR3, cysteine through phenylalanine, is 18 amino acids long. Left in the record is the CDR3 DNA by itself, 54 bases read in frame from the first base.

The data are from a study of technical replicates of blood from a few donors listed by TCRdb under 2017. This clonotype was obtained from a human donor in good health. This chain joins TRBV5-6 to TRBJ2-1; TRBD1 aligns with 8 central bases. Sequences were obtained from T cells isolated from PBMCs. The DNA sequence is given as TGTGCCAGCAGCTTGAGTGACAGGGGAACGGTTGTAATAGATGAGCAGTTCTTC. This sequence encodes CASSLSDRGTVVIDEQFF.